The rows below give T cell receptor beta chains drawn from one sample of a study of OX40 agonist ivuxolimab in advanced cancers. Measured with immunoSEQ multiplex PCR; TCRdb has only the in-frame clones, and not every one. The sample has 35,000 to 40,000 clones; approximately 90% are singletons. Sequenced here: CD4+ or CD8+ T cells sorted from blood, sampled in a trial of the OX40 agonist ivuxolimab. These receptors originate from an adult with an advanced solid tumor such as melanoma, head and neck, liver or kidney cancer. Both conserved end residues are part of each CDR3. The D gene is left open where the match is weak. Part of the rows lack a size; the others show once, few, many or a class for expanded clones.

V gene	D gene	clone size	J gene	CDR3 protein	CDR3 DNA
TRBV18	TRBD1	once	TRBJ1-2	CASSPGQGALGGYTF	TGTGCCAGCTCACCTGGACAGGGAGCCCTTGGGGGCTACACCTTC
TRBV6-1	TRBD1	once	TRBJ1-6	CASSEGTGYNSPLHF	TGTGCCAGCAGCGAAGGGACAGGCTATAATTCACCCCTCCACTTT
TRBV11-2	TRBD2	-	TRBJ2-1	CATGLGGGSSYNEQFF	TGTGCCACGGGTCTTGGGGGGGGAAGCTCCTACAATGAGCAGTTCTTC
TRBV7-9	-	-	TRBJ1-2	CASSFDYGYTF	TGTGCCAGCAGCTTTGATTATGGCTACACCTTC
TRBV30	-	-	TRBJ1-2	CAGPGGGDYGYTF	TGTGCCGGACCGGGCGGGGGGGACTATGGCTACACCTTC
TRBV27	-	-	TRBJ2-5	CASRGGRSGRPQETQYF	TGTGCCAGCAGAGGAGGTCGGTCGGGGAGACCCCAAGAGACCCAGTACTTC
TRBV19	TRBD1	-	TRBJ2-7	CASSIGQGQFYEQYF	TGTGCCAGTAGTATCGGACAGGGTCAATTCTACGAGCAGTACTTC
TRBV9	-	-	TRBJ2-1	CASSVVLEQFF	TGTGCCAGCAGCGTAGTGCTAGAGCAGTTCTTC
TRBV5-1	TRBD1	once	TRBJ1-2	CASSLAGQDGYTF	TGCGCCAGCAGCTTGGCCGGACAGGATGGCTACACCTTC
TRBV25-1	-	-	TRBJ1-1	CASSEFGGSNTEAFF	TGTGCCAGCAGTGAATTCGGGGGGTCGAACACTGAAGCTTTCTTT
TRBV13	-	-	TRBJ2-7	CASSFGTPSYEQYF	TGTGCCAGCAGCTTCGGGACACCCTCCTACGAGCAGTACTTC
TRBV29-1	-	-	TRBJ2-1	CSVVIHNEQFF	TGCAGCGTTGTGATACACAATGAGCAGTTCTTC
TRBV19	-	-	TRBJ2-7	CASSIYRLPSYEQYF	TGTGCCAGTAGTATCTACAGGCTTCCGTCCTACGAGCAGTACTTC
TRBV27	-	-	TRBJ1-5	CASKVSGGNQPQHF	TGTGCCAGCAAGGTGTCCGGGGGCAATCAGCCCCAGCATTTT
TRBV5-6	TRBD1	-	TRBJ1-1	CASSPDRDYSEAFF	TGTGCCAGCAGCCCGGACAGGGATTACAGTGAAGCTTTCTTT
TRBV9	TRBD2	-	TRBJ2-3	CASSDTGTSGRDTQYF	TGTGCCAGCAGCGACACCGGGACTAGCGGGAGGGATACGCAGTATTTT
TRBV7-2	TRBD1	-	TRBJ1-2	CASSLGGTGDDGYTF	TGTGCCAGCAGCTTAGGGGGGACAGGAGATGATGGCTACACCTTC
TRBV4-3	TRBD2	-	TRBJ2-1	CASSRGVPSGLYNEQFF	TGCGCCAGCAGCCGGGGGGTCCCTAGCGGGCTTTACAATGAGCAGTTCTTC
TRBV29-1	TRBD1	-	TRBJ2-5	CSVLDREETQYF	TGCAGCGTTTTGGACAGGGAAGAGACCCAGTACTTC
TRBV9	-	-	TRBJ1-1	CASSPPGTNTEAFF	TGTGCCAGCAGCCCTCCGGGGACCAACACTGAAGCTTTCTTT
TRBV11-3	-	-	TRBJ2-1	CASSGGGNEQFF	TGTGCCAGCAGCGGAGGGGGCAATGAGCAGTTCTTC
TRBV7-8	-	large	TRBJ2-7	CASSLGTGDEQYF	TGTGCCAGCAGTCTAGGCACGGGAGACGAGCAGTACTTC
TRBV18	TRBD2	-	TRBJ2-5	CASSLPGLAGGSQETQYF	TGTGCCAGCTCCCTCCCGGGACTAGCGGGAGGGTCCCAAGAGACCCAGTACTTC
TRBV4-3	-	-	TRBJ1-1	CASSQDLGSFEAFF	TGCGCCAGCAGCCAAGATCTTGGCAGCTTTGAAGCTTTCTTT
TRBV28	TRBD2	-	TRBJ2-1	CASSLSRGSSYNEQFF	TGTGCCAGCAGTTTAAGCCGCGGGAGCTCCTACAATGAGCAGTTCTTC
TRBV27	TRBD1	-	TRBJ1-6	CASSRQGSGSPLHF	TGTGCCAGCAGCCGACAGGGTTCGGGTTCACCCCTCCACTTT
TRBV28	-	-	TRBJ1-1	CASSSRAGALARAFF	TGTGCCAGCAGTTCTCGTGCGGGGGCACTAGCTCGAGCTTTCTTT
TRBV10-3	-	-	TRBJ1-5	CAISARTANQPQHF	TGTGCCATCAGTGCCCGGACAGCCAATCAGCCCCAGCATTTT
TRBV7-9	TRBD2	-	TRBJ2-5	CASSSGSKTQYF	TGTGCCAGCAGTAGCGGGAGTAAGACCCAGTACTTC
TRBV7-3	-	-	TRBJ2-1	CASSLLSPRQSSYNEQFF	TGTGCCAGCAGCTTATTATCCCCACGGCAGAGCTCCTACAATGAGCAGTTCTTC
TRBV28	-	-	TRBJ1-5	CASSPNQPQHF	TGTGCCAGCAGCCCTAATCAGCCCCAGCATTTT
TRBV14	-	-	TRBJ1-1	CASSLLGGIEAFF	TGTGCCAGCAGCCTCCTAGGAGGTATTGAAGCTTTCTTT
TRBV11-2	-	-	TRBJ2-3	CASSVLRGYTDTQYF	TGTGCCAGCAGCGTACTCAGGGGCTACACAGATACGCAGTATTTT
TRBV18	TRBD2	once	TRBJ2-1	CASSPGEGQYNEQFF	TGTGCCAGCTCACCAGGGGAGGGGCAATACAATGAGCAGTTCTTC
TRBV27	TRBD2	once	TRBJ2-1	CASGTGLAGEHEQFF	TGTGCCAGTGGCACCGGACTAGCGGGAGAACATGAGCAGTTCTTC
TRBV7-6	TRBD2	-	TRBJ2-7	CASSPSGRGYEQYF	TGTGCCAGCAGCCCTAGCGGGAGAGGGTACGAGCAGTACTTC
TRBV7-2	-	-	TRBJ2-1	CASSLLSISPSSYNEQFF	TGTGCCAGCAGCTTACTCTCCATCTCCCCGAGCTCCTACAATGAGCAGTTCTTC
TRBV11-2	-	-	TRBJ2-3	CASSLKQATDTQYF	TGTGCCAGCAGCTTAAAACAGGCCACAGATACGCAGTATTTT
TRBV2	TRBD1	-	TRBJ1-5	CASSAGGLNQPQHF	TGTGCCAGCAGTGCAGGGGGTTTGAATCAGCCCCAGCATTTT
TRBV28	-	-	TRBJ2-7	CASRGSWGNNYEQYF	TGTGCCAGCAGGGGCAGTTGGGGGAATAACTACGAGCAGTACTTC
TRBV19	-	-	TRBJ2-2	CASSADRYANTGELFF	TGTGCCAGTAGCGCAGACCGCTACGCGAACACCGGGGAGCTGTTTTTT
TRBV4-3	-	-	TRBJ2-2	CASSPGTAGNTGELFF	TGCGCCAGCAGCCCGGGGACGGCTGGGAACACCGGGGAGCTGTTTTTT